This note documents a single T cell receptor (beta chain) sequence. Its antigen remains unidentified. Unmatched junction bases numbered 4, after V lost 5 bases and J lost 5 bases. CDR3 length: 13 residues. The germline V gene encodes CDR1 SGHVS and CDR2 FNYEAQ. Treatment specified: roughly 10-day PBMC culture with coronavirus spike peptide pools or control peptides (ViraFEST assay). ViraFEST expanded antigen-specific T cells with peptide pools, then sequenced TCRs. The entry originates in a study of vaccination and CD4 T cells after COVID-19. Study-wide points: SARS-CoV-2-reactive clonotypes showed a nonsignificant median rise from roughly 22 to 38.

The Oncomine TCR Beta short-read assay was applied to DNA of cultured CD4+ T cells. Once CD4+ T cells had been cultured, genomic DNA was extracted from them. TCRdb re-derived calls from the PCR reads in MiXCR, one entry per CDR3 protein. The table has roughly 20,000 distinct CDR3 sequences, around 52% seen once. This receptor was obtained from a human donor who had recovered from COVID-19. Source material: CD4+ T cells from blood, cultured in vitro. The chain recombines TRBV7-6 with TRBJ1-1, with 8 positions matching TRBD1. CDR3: CASSGNRGTEAFF. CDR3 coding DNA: TGTGCCAGCAGCGGCAACAGGGGGACTGAAGCTTTCTTT. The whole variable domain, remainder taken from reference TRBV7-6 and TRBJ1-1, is GAGVSQSPRYKVTKRGQDVALRCDPISGHVSLYWYRQALGQGPEFLTYFNYEAQQDKSGLPNDRFSAERPEGSISTLTIQRTEQRDSAMYRCASSGNRGTEAFFGQGTRLTVV.